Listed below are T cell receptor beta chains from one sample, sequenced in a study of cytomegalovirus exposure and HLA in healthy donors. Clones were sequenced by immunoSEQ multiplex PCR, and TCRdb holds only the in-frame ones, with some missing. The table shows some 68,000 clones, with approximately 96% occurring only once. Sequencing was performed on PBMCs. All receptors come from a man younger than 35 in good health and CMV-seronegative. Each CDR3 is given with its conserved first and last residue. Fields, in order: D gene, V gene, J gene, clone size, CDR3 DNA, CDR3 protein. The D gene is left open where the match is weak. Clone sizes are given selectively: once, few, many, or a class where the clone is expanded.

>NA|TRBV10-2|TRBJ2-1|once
TGCGCCAGCAGTCGGGACTCCCTGGGGGAGCAGTTCTTC
CASSRDSLGEQFF
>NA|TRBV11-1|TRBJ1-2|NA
TGTGCCAGCAGCCCACAGGGAGTACGGTATGGCTACACCTTC
CASSPQGVRYGYTF
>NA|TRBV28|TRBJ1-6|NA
TGTGCCAGCAGTTTATTGGGGGCCCAGAATTCACCCCTCCACTTT
CASSLLGAQNSPLHF
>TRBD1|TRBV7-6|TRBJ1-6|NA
TGTGCCAGCAGCTTGAAGGCAGGGGGAAATTCACCCCTCCACTTT
CASSLKAGGNSPLHF
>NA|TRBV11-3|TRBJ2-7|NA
TGTGCCAGCAGCTTAGACTCGGGTCTAGACTCCTACGAGCAGTACTTC
CASSLDSGLDSYEQYF
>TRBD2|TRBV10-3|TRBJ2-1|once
TGTGCCATGGGGGGGGACCACACTCCTTACAATGAGCAGTTCTTC
CAMGGDHTPYNEQFF
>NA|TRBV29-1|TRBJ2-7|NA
TGCAGCGTTGAAGCCACATCCAATGACGAGCAGTACTTC
CSVEATSNDEQYF
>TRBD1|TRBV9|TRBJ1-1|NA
TGTGCCAGCAGCTCCAGGACAGGCTGGGACACTGAAGCTTTCTTT
CASSSRTGWDTEAFF
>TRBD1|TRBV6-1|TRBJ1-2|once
TGTGCCAGCAGTGAATATCGGACAGGGTCCGGCTACACCTTC
CASSEYRTGSGYTF
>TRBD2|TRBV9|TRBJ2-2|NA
TGTGCCAGCAGTTTGCTAGCGGGAGTATATAACGGGGAGCTGTTTTTT
CASSLLAGVYNGELFF
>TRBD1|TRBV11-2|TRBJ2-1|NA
TGTGCCAGCAGCTTAGCCGGACAGGGTTTCAATGAGCAGTTCTTC
CASSLAGQGFNEQFF
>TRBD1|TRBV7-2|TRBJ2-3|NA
TGTGCCAGCAGCCAAGGGACAGGGGGAGGAGATACGCAGTATTTT
CASSQGTGGGDTQYF
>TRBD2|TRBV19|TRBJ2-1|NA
TGTGCCAGTAGTCTGGCGGGGGTTAGTGAGCAGTTCTTC
CASSLAGVSEQFF
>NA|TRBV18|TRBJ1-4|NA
TGTGCCAGCTCACCAGGGGCGGTTTTTGAAAAACTGTTTTTT
CASSPGAVFEKLFF
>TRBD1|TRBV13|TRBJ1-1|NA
TGTGCCAGCAGCACTCAGGACAGGGCGAACACTGAAGCTTTCTTT
CASSTQDRANTEAFF
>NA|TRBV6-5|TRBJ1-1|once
TGTGCCAGCAGTTACTCGGGAGGGATGAACACTGAAGCTTTCTTT
CASSYSGGMNTEAFF
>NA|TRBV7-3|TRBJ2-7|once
TGTGCCAGCAGCTCCACCCACAGGTTCTTCTACGAGCAGTACTTC
CASSSTHRFFYEQYF
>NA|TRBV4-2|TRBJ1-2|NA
TGTGCCAGCAGCCAAGGGGAAGGGGCTAATGGCTACACCTTC
CASSQGEGANGYTF
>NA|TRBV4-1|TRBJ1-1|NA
TGCGCCAGCAGCCAAGATAGATTGAACACTGAAGCTTTCTTT
CASSQDRLNTEAFF
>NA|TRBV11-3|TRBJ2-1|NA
TGTGCCAGCAGCTTAATCAGGGATTCCTACAATGAGCAGTTCTTC
CASSLIRDSYNEQFF
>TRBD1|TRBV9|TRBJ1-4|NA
TGTGCCAGCAGCGTAGACGGGACAGGGGCTGAAAAACTGTTTTTT
CASSVDGTGAEKLFF